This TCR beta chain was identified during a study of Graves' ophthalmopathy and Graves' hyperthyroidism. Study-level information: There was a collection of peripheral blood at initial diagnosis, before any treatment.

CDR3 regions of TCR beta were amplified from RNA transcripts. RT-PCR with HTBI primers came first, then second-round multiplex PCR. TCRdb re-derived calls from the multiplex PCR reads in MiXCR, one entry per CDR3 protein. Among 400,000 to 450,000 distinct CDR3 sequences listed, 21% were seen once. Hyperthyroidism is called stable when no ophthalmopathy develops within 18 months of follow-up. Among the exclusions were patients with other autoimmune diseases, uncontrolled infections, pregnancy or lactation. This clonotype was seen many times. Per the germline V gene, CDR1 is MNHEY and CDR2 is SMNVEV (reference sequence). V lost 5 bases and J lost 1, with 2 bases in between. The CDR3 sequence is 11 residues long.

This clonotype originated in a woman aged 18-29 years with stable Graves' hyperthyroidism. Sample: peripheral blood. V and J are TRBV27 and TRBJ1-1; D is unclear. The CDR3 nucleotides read TGTGCCAGCAGTACGAACACTGAAGCTTTCTTT. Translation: CASSTNTEAFF.